The clone carrying this T cell receptor beta chain was recorded many times. What it recognizes is unknown. The making of cDNA relied on 5'RACE with 10-nucleotide random UMIs. Via MiXCR, TCRdb re-called the 5' RACE reads, giving one row per CDR3 protein. This table has over 90,000 distinct CDR3 sequences, 9.5% to 14% appearing once. V dropped 4 bases and J dropped 3 bases, with 11 bases sitting between them. Looked up from germline, CDR1 is SGHRS and CDR2 is YFSETQ. The CDR3 extends over 14 amino acids. The entry originates in a study of neurological immune-mediated disorders. Time point specified: longitudinal time-point 3. Broader study findings: In HTLV-1-associated myelopathy, TCR clonal expansion was greatest, and in multiple sclerosis it was least, below healthy controls.

The sequenced sample consisted of PBMCs. V and J are TRBV5-1 and TRBJ1-5, with a tentative D call TRBD1 (5 bases). The TCR was taken from a female donor with HTLV-1-associated myelopathy (HAM/TSP). CDR3 residues: CASSLDSANQPQHF. For the CDR3, the DNA is TGCGCCAGCAGCCTAGACAGTGCCAATCAGCCCCAGCATTTT.